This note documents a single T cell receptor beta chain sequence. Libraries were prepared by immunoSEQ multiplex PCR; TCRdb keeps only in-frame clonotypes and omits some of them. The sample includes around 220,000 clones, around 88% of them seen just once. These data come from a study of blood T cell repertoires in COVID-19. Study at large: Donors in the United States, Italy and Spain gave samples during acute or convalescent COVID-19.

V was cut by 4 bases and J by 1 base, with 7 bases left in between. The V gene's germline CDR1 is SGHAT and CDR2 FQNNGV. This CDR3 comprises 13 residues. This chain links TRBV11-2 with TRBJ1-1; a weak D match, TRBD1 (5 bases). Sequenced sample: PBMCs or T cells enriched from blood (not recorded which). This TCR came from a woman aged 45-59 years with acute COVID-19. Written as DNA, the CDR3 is TGTGCCAGCAGCTCGCAGGGGAACACTGAAGCTTTCTTT. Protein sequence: CASSSQGNTEAFF.